Given below is one T cell receptor beta chain in context. Its antigen is as yet unknown. This sample is drawn from a study of cytomegalovirus exposure and HLA in healthy donors. It was with 60 Vbeta and 13 Jbeta primers that the PCR ran. This table comes from immunoSEQ multiplex PCR, and its TCRdb copy is limited to in-frame clones, with some not included. Found here are 150,000 or so clones, around four fifths of them singletons; the top ten hold around a tenth. This CDR3 comprises 14 residues. Trimming took off 0 bases at V and 5 bases at J, with 8 bases between the two ends. Germline V gene sequence: CDR1 MNHEY, CDR2 SVGAGI. Study outcomes and limitations: Common viral pathogens seemed to be connected with several of the most significant clusters, according to a later analysis.

Sequenced input: PBMCs. The chain combines TRBV6-5 with TRBJ1-5, with a weak D call TRBD1 (5 bases). The clonotype was recovered from a man between 18 and 29 years old in good health and CMV-seropositive. The CDR3, as DNA: TGTGCCAGCAGTTACTCGGGGGGATATCAGCCCCAGCATTTT. This translates into CASSYSGGYQPQHF.